This T cell receptor beta chain was documented in a study of T cell responses to AZD1222 COVID-19 vaccine. The overall study: Analysis merged second doses at about 4 or about 12 weeks.

The CDR3 is made up of 15 amino acids. Regarding the study as a whole: Donor demographics were predominantly white British with a female majority; clonal diversity may be underestimated. Per reports, nearly half of all spike-specific TCRs target regions that are unmutated in variants. Distributed over spike, vaccine-associated CD4 TCRs predominated at 160-218 and 743-854.

Sequencing used immunoSEQ multiplex PCR; TCRdb keeps in-frame clones, though not all of them. The repertoire holds 90,000 to 120,000 clones, with around 90% as singletons. Concerning this clone: Its antigen is unidentified.

The sample in question was peripheral blood, obtained on day 0 of AZD1222 vaccination. The sequence derives from an adult in good health. This chain joins TRBV7-5 and TRBJ2-3; whether TRBD2, the table's D call, matches the DNA was not checked. TRBV7-5 is a listed pseudogene. As DNA, the CDR3 is TGTGCCAGAAGCTGGAGCCGGGGGGGGGTGGATACGCAGTATTTT. Its protein product is CARSWSRGGVDTQYF.